The rows below give T cell receptor beta chains drawn from one sample of a study of T cells in Graves' hyperthyroidism and ophthalmopathy. TCRdb fed the multiplex PCR reads into MiXCR, producing one record per CDR3 protein. The data contain approximately 520,000 distinct CDR3 sequences, roughly 20% of them singletons. The sample comprised blood. The receptors here all came from a man younger than 35 with Graves' hyperthyroidism. The CDR3 runs from the conserved cysteine through the conserved F or W. The order of the fields is J gene, clone size, V gene, D gene, CDR3 DNA, CDR3 protein. D genes are given only for firm matches. Clone size is not always given. Where it is, it says once, few, many or a class for expanded clones.

J: TRBJ2-7
size: many
V: TRBV6-2/TRBV6-3
D: TRBD2
DNA: TGTGCCAGCACCGAACCCGGCGGGAGGGCCAAATACGAGCAGTACTTC
CDR3: CASTEPGGRAKYEQYF

J: TRBJ1-2
size: .
V: TRBV6-5
D: .
DNA: TGTGCCAGCAGTTACAGGGGGAGTATGGTCTACACCTTC
CDR3: CASSYRGSMVYTF

J: TRBJ1-2
size: many
V: TRBV9
D: .
DNA: TGTGCCAGCAGCCCCAGAGGACAGAACTATGGCTACACCTTC
CDR3: CASSPRGQNYGYTF

J: TRBJ1-1
size: many
V: TRBV6-5
D: .
DNA: TGTGCCAGCAGTTACACAGTGAACACTGAAGCTTTCTTT
CDR3: CASSYTVNTEAFF

J: TRBJ1-1
size: many
V: TRBV10-3
D: .
DNA: TGTGCCATCAGTGAGTCGACGGGGAGGACTGAAGCTTTCTTT
CDR3: CAISESTGRTEAFF

J: TRBJ1-2
size: many
V: TRBV4-1
D: .
DNA: TGCGCCAGCAGCCTAGGGACGGCGAGTTCTGGCTACACCTTC
CDR3: CASSLGTASSGYTF

J: TRBJ2-7
size: many
V: TRBV12-3/TRBV12-4
D: .
DNA: TGTGCCAGCACCACGGGACTCAGGCCCTACGAGCAGTACTTC
CDR3: CASTTGLRPYEQYF

J: TRBJ1-1
size: many
V: TRBV27
D: .
DNA: TGTGCCAGCAGTCGCTGGTATCGGCCGAACACTGAAGCTTTCTTT
CDR3: CASSRWYRPNTEAFF

J: TRBJ1-5
size: many
V: TRBV7-8
D: .
DNA: TGTGCCAGCAGCTTATTGGAAGTAGGCAATCAGCCCCAGCATTTT
CDR3: CASSLLEVGNQPQHF

J: TRBJ2-6
size: many
V: TRBV18
D: .
DNA: TGTGCCAGCTCACCTCGGCAGGCTGACTCTGGGGCCAACGTCCTGACTTTC
CDR3: CASSPRQADSGANVLTF

J: TRBJ2-5
size: many
V: TRBV11-2
D: TRBD2
DNA: TGTGCCAGCAGCTTAAGGGGTAGCGGGGGGGCTGAGACCCAGTACTTC
CDR3: CASSLRGSGGAETQYF

J: TRBJ1-5
size: many
V: TRBV2
D: TRBD1
DNA: TGTGCCAGCAGTAGAGGACAGGGCCATCAGCCCCAGCATTTT
CDR3: CASSRGQGHQPQHF

J: TRBJ2-7
size: many
V: TRBV19
D: TRBD1
DNA: TGTGCCAGTAGGCCGTCCAGGGGACAGCCCCCGGAGTACTTC
CDR3: CASRPSRGQPPEYF

J: TRBJ2-2
size: once
V: TRBV12-3/TRBV12-4
D: .
DNA: TGTGCCTCCTCGGACAGCTTTAACACCGGGGAGCTGTTTTTT
CDR3: CASSDSFNTGELFF

J: TRBJ1-3
size: once
V: TRBV11-2
D: .
DNA: TGTGCCAGCCAAGCACCAGGAAACACCATATATTTT
CDR3: CASQAPGNTIYF

J: TRBJ1-2
size: many
V: TRBV7-9
D: .
DNA: TGTGCCAGCAGCCCCGGGGAGAACTATGGCTACACCTTC
CDR3: CASSPGENYGYTF

J: TRBJ2-4
size: .
V: TRBV4-1
D: .
DNA: TGCGCCAGCAGCCAAGGGTACAGGGAAAACATTCAGTACTTC
CDR3: CASSQGYRENIQYF

J: TRBJ1-2
size: .
V: TRBV12-3/TRBV12-4
D: TRBD1
DNA: TGTGCCAGCAGCCATGGGACAGGAAATGGCTACACCTTC
CDR3: CASSHGTGNGYTF

J: TRBJ2-2
size: many
V: TRBV12-3/TRBV12-4
D: .
DNA: TGTGCCAGCAGCCTCTTCAGGGTAGACGGGGAGCTGTTTTTT
CDR3: CASSLFRVDGELFF

J: TRBJ1-1
size: many
V: TRBV5-1
D: .
DNA: TGCGCCAGCAGCTGGGTGGCTAAAACTGAAGCTTTCTTT
CDR3: CASSWVAKTEAFF

J: TRBJ2-7
size: many
V: TRBV2
D: TRBD1
DNA: TGTGCCAGCAGTGGCAGGGGGCTCCCCAAGTACGAGCAGTACTTC
CDR3: CASSGRGLPKYEQYF

J: TRBJ1-2
size: many
V: TRBV19
D: .
DNA: TGTGCCAGTAGTATCCTTGGCACTCCAGCGGGCTACACCTTC
CDR3: CASSILGTPAGYTF

J: TRBJ2-5
size: many
V: TRBV28
D: TRBD1
DNA: TGTGCCAGCAGTAGCGGACAGGGGGCTTATCAAGAGACCCAGTACTTC
CDR3: CASSSGQGAYQETQYF

J: TRBJ2-5
size: many
V: TRBV6-1
D: TRBD2
DNA: TGTGCCACCTCTTCAATTAGACTAGCCGAGACCCAGTACTTC
CDR3: CATSSIRLAETQYF

J: TRBJ2-7
size: .
V: TRBV29-1
D: .
DNA: TGCAGCGTTGATCGCTCTAGCGACGAGCAGTACTTC
CDR3: CSVDRSSDEQYF

J: TRBJ1-1
size: many
V: TRBV28
D: .
DNA: TGTGCCAGCAGCCGTTTTGGGAAGGTCCCTGAAGCTTTCTTT
CDR3: CASSRFGKVPEAFF

J: TRBJ2-7
size: .
V: TRBV18
D: .
DNA: TGTGCCAGCTCACTTGGGGACACACCTTTATACGAGCAGTACTTC
CDR3: CASSLGDTPLYEQYF

J: TRBJ1-1
size: many
V: TRBV12-3/TRBV12-4
D: .
DNA: TGTGCCAGCAGTCAGACCCCTACTGAAGCTTTCTTT
CDR3: CASSQTPTEAFF

J: TRBJ1-2
size: many
V: TRBV20-1
D: .
DNA: TGCAGTGCTGACCCCTTTCCACGCCTGATTAACTATGGCTACACCTTC
CDR3: CSADPFPRLINYGYTF

J: TRBJ1-6
size: few
V: TRBV28
D: .
DNA: TGTGCCAGCAGCCTACAGGGCTTCGGGAATTCACCCCTCCACTTT
CDR3: CASSLQGFGNSPLHF

J: TRBJ2-4
size: .
V: TRBV7-9
D: .
DNA: TGTGCCAGCAGCACAAGGGAAGGCGGGGACATTAAGTACTTC
CDR3: CASSTREGGDIKYF

J: TRBJ1-2
size: many
V: TRBV2
D: .
DNA: TGTGCCAGCAGCTATTATAACTATGGCTACACCTTC
CDR3: CASSYYNYGYTF

J: TRBJ2-2
size: many
V: TRBV12-3/TRBV12-4
D: .
DNA: TGTGCCAGCACCTTAGGGCAGCTCACCGGGGAGCTGTTTTTT
CDR3: CASTLGQLTGELFF